This T cell receptor beta chain was captured in a study of vaccination effects on CD4 cells after COVID-19 (dated by TCRdb to 2021 to 2024). Some background on the complete study: Each participant received two doses of an mRNA SARS-CoV-2 vaccine, either BNT162b2 or mRNA-1273. In both COVID-19 convalescent patients and infection-naive vaccine recipients, the study compared SARS-CoV-2 spike-specific CD4+ TCR repertoires from before mRNA vaccination with those from after it. A total of 9 to 11 COVID-19 convalescent patients and several SARS-CoV-2-naive healthy vaccine recipients were included in the full study. Cultures from other donors in the study were sequenced using the Oncomine TCR Beta short-read assay on an Illumina iSeq 100. On the study overall, not on this receptor specifically: Only a small number of convalescent patients were included, and no early post-infection timepoints were available, which limited the study. Among healthy vaccine recipients, nearly all vaccine-induced clones were SARS-CoV-2 mono-reactive, and only 1 of 255 was cross-reactive with common cold coronaviruses. Both infection-induced and vaccine-induced clones contracted markedly at late post-vaccination timepoints, which is consistent with waning T cell responses.

As for this clone: The antigen it binds to is not known. Per-nucleotide qualities are absent, and no much larger clonotype sits a single base away.

The ViraFEST assay stimulated PBMC with viral peptide pools and then used TCR sequencing to identify antigen-specific CD4+ T cell clonotypes by expansion. After around eleven days of culture, CD4+ T cells were isolated with the EasySep CD4+ T cell isolation kit. Negative nucleocapsid antibody results before and after vaccination confirmed that the healthy vaccine recipients had no prior SARS-CoV-2 infection. Each well held fewer than 2.5 million PBMC cultured in IMDM containing 5% human AB serum, approximately 10 IU/ml IL-2 and gentamicin, along with about 9.3 ug/ml peptides. Half of the culture medium was replaced with fresh IL-2-containing medium on days 3 and 7. Unless noted otherwise, every peptide stimulation condition was cultured in triplicate wells. PBMC were separated from whole blood using Ficoll-Paque Plus gradient centrifugation and were then either cryopreserved at -140C or used fresh. The overlapping peptide pools covered the spike proteins of SARS-CoV-2 as well as those of the common cold coronaviruses HCoV-NL63, HCoV-OC43 and HCoV-229E. The QIAamp micro DNA kit was used to extract genomic DNA from the cultured CD4+ T cells.

Library prep was done by the immunoSEQ multiplex PCR assay. DNA from the CD4+ T cells that had been cultured and isolated underwent TCR beta CDR3 sequencing. The study's processing was this. Non-productive TCR sequences were discarded, and reads were trimmed to the CDR3 region, with only CDR3s of 7 or more amino acids retained. Antigen-specific clonotypes were identified using the MANAFEST web app by comparison of expansion in peptide wells against reference cultures. For clones to be considered positive, expansion at FDR<0.05 versus reference and all other wells, an odds ratio above 5, and a frequency above 0.1% in two replicate wells were required. A clonotype was called cross-reactive if it was significantly expanded both in SARS-CoV-2 spike wells and in at least one common cold coronavirus spike condition. Levenshtein distance calculated with the stringdist R package was used to assess CDR3 similarity, and unrooted trees were constructed with ape in R 3.6.1. The table comes from immuneACCESS by way of TCRdb, which keeps in-frame sequences with V and J called. Part of the clones is missing from these tables; in studies checked, under half for an unresolved V gene and the rest for unknown reasons. V and J calls and clone size are those listed in that table; D and trimming were worked out from the DNA. Present in this sample are under 40,000 clones, around three quarters of which were seen just once. The ten largest make up around 30% of the sample.

Spanning cysteine to phenylalanine, the CDR3 consists of 13 amino acids. CDR3 DNA only is kept here, 39 bases in frame from base 1. From the germline V gene (reference sequence), CDR1 is MNHEY and CDR2 is SMNVEV. The V end loses 1 base and the J end loses 3 bases, and a stretch of 4 bases separates them. This clonotype was sampled from a human donor who received a COVID-19 vaccine. Sample: CD4+ T cells from PBMCs cultured with HCoV-OC43 spike peptides, taken before COVID-19 vaccination. The label giving this sample's cell subset or site can be read as: HCoV-OC43 spike overlapping peptide pool stimulation. The sequence links TRBV27 to TRBJ1-5, with the D segment identity uncertain. CDR3 reads: CASSLYYNQPQHF. The sequenced DNA: TGTGCCAGCAGTTTATATTACAATCAGCCCCAGCATTTT.